The 27 T cell receptor beta chains given below trace back to one sample, sequenced in a study of blood T cell dynamics during melanoma immunotherapy. Time point defined: pre-treatment baseline. The table came from immunoSEQ multiplex PCR; TCRdb's copy has only in-frame clones and leaves some out. The sample lists about 12,000 clones, roughly 80% occurring once. The source was blood, collected from a patient treated with checkpoint blockade. These receptors were collected from a human donor with melanoma.

The chain recombines TRBV30 with TRBJ2-1; 12 positions match TRBD2. The CDR3 spans 15 residues. Germline CDR1 and CDR2: GTSNPN and SVGIG (reference sequence). The V and J ends lost 5 bases and 8 bases, in that order; junction bases with no gene match: 10. CDR3 DNA: TGTGCCTGGCTCCGGACTAGCGGGGAGGGTCATGAGCAGTTCTTC. Protein: CAWLRTSGEGHEQFF.

This chain connects TRBV11-2 to TRBJ2-7; the match to TRBD1 covers 7 bases. V lost 5 bases to trimming and J lost 2 bases; unmatched junction nucleotides: 6. This CDR3 contains 14 residues. Per germline, CDR1 SGHAT and CDR2 FQNNGV. The CDR3 loop reads CASSPTGMPYEQYF. CDR3 nucleotide sequence: TGTGCCAGCAGCCCGACAGGGATGCCCTACGAGCAGTACTTC. Variable domain in full (rest from reference TRBV11-2 and TRBJ2-7): EAGVAQSPRYKIIEKRQSVAFWCNPISGHATLYWYQQILGQGPKLLIQFQNNGVVDDSQLPKDRFSAERLKGVDSTLKIQPAKLEDSAVYLCASSPTGMPYEQYFGPGTRLTVT.

The chain couples TRBV27 to TRBJ1-5; TRBD1 agrees at 9 bases. The V segment lost 2 bases and the J segment 4 bases; nucleotides outside the gene matches: 6. CDR1 is MNHEY and CDR2 is SMNVEV in the germline V gene (reference sequence). The CDR3 runs 16 residues. In nucleotides, the CDR3 is TGTGCCAGCAGTTTAAGTTCGACAGGGGGTAATCAGCCCCAGCATTTT. The encoded protein is CASSLSSTGGNQPQHF.

The J gene is TRBJ2-1, the V gene TRBV7-8, with D perhaps matching TRBD1 (5 bases). Trimming took off 6 bases at V and 15 bases at J, with 21 bases between the two ends. Per the germline V gene, CDR1 is SGHVS and CDR2 is FQNEAQ. The CDR3 runs 13 residues. CDR3 sequence: CASSLRQPPMWFF. CDR3 DNA sequence: TGTGCCAGCAGTTTACGACAGCCCCCAATGTGGTTCTTC.

The chain employs TRBV21-1 and TRBJ2-6; TRBD2 is the table's D call, not checked against the DNA. TRBV21-1 is a pseudogene. CDR3 size: 17 residues. The CDR3 spells CASSKGQGRSGANVLTF. The CDR3 DNA sequence: TGTGCCAGCAGCAAAGGCCAAGGGAGATCTGGGGCCAACGTCCTGACTTTC.

The gene calls are TRBV5-1 and TRBJ2-1; D ambiguous. Trimming removed 0 bases from V and 7 bases from J, with 8 bases in between. This CDR3 has 13 residues. Germline V gene lookup returns CDR1 SGHRS and CDR2 YFSETQ. The CDR3 protein is CASSLAGPNEQFF. In DNA, the CDR3 is TGCGCCAGCAGCTTGGCGGGCCCGAATGAGCAGTTCTTC.

The chain combines TRBV10-3 with TRBJ1-5; D perhaps matches TRBD1 (5 bases). CDR1 is ENHRY, CDR2 SYGVKD, per germline. V lost 2 bases to trimming and J lost 7 bases, with 18 bases between them. The CDR3 extends over 16 amino acids. The CDR3 protein is CAISEGAGSRLQPQHF. The CDR3 DNA sequence: TGTGCCATCAGTGAGGGGGCCGGGAGCCGACTACAGCCCCAGCATTTT.

The V call is TRBV7-2, the J call TRBJ1-1; D gene unclear. The CDR3 consists of 14 residues. The ends were cut back, 2 bases at V and 0 bases at J, with 7 bases in the middle. The germline V gene has CDR1 SGHTA and CDR2 FQGNSA. As DNA, the CDR3 is TGTGCCAGCAGCTTACTTACAGTGAACACTGAAGCTTTCTTT. Encoded protein: CASSLLTVNTEAFF.

The V call is TRBV6-6, the J call TRBJ1-4; D remains unclear. Trimming took off 6 bases at V and 0 bases at J, with 8 bases between the two ends. The CDR3 runs 14 residues. Germline V gene lookup returns CDR1 MNHNY and CDR2 SVGAGI (reference sequence). The CDR3 sequence is CASRYQTTNEKLFF. The CDR3 bases are TGTGCCAGCAGGTATCAAACAACTAATGAAAAACTGTTTTTT.

This clone was picked up a small number of times. The chain has TRBV19 and TRBJ1-2, with TRBD1 matching 8 bases. Germline V gene lookup returns CDR1 LNHDA and CDR2 SQIVND (reference sequence). There are 13 residues in the CDR3. The J segment lost 0 bases and the V segment lost 9 bases, leaving 3 bases of the junction unmatched. CDR3 sequence reads: CASADRANYGYTF. In DNA form, the CDR3 reads TGTGCCAGCGCGGACAGGGCTAACTATGGCTACACCTTC.

V and J are TRBV9 and TRBJ2-2; D may match TRBD1 or TRBD2 (5 bases each). Trimming took off 2 bases at V and 6 bases at J, with 17 bases between the two ends. The CDR3 consists of 16 residues. CDR1 and CDR2 from the germline V gene are SGDLS and YYNGEE. CDR3 region: CASSVRPGTSPGELFF. The CDR3 DNA is TGTGCCAGCAGCGTCCGACCCGGGACCAGTCCCGGGGAGCTGTTTTTT.

This rearrangement joins TRBV30 to TRBJ2-1; 15 bases are a match to TRBD2. Germline V gene data show CDR1 as GTSNPN and CDR2 as SVGIG (reference sequence). There are 15 residues in the CDR3. J was trimmed by 6 bases and V by 8 bases; bases with no gene match: 8. The CDR3 bases are TGTGCCCAAGGGACTAGCGGGAGGTGGATCAATGAGCAGTTCTTC. This gives the protein CAQGTSGRWINEQFF.

The genes are TRBV6-1 and TRBJ2-5; D remains unclear. V dropped 1 base and J dropped 7 bases, with 19 bases sitting between them. This CDR3 is built from 16 residues. The V gene's germline CDR1 is MNHNS and CDR2 SASEGT. The CDR3 is CASSEGLTRVVGTQYF. The CDR3 coding sequence is TGTGCCAGCAGTGAAGGTCTGACCCGCGTTGTGGGGACCCAGTACTTC.

This chain's CDR3 is CASTLGQGLLTPETTGELFF. The CDR3 DNA sequence: TGTGCCAGCACCTTGGGACAGGGGTTACTCACCCCAGAGACTACCGGGGAGCTGTTTTTT. The chain links TRBV28 to TRBJ2-2, with TRBD1 identical over 10 bases. The CDR3 is made up of 20 amino acids. Trimming at V came to 7 bases and at J to 5 bases, leaving 22 bases not matched to a gene. Germline assignment: CDR1 MDHEN and CDR2 SYDVKM.

A note on this clone: The germline gene is not matched at one end of the junction; a read error may be the cause. This same CDR3 is encoded by further DNA sequences in the sample. V usage is TRBV4-1 and J usage is TRBJ1-5; 8 bases agree with TRBD1. The CDR3 is 15 residues long. Germline lookup yields CDR1 MGHRA and CDR2 YSYEKL. CDR3 sequence: CASSQARTGLWPQHF. The CDR3 DNA follows: TGTGCCAGCAGCCAAGCCAGGACAGGGCTATGGCCCCAGCATTTT.

The rearrangement links TRBV10-2 to TRBJ2-2; D call uncertain. Per the germline V gene, CDR1 is WSHSY and CDR2 is SAAADI. The length of the CDR3 is 10 residues. V was clipped by 6 bases and J by 7 bases, with 3 bases between them. DNA of the CDR3: TGCGCCAGCAGAAACGGGGAGCTGTTTTTT. Translating gives CASRNGELFF.

J is TRBJ2-3 and V is TRBV11-2, with D unclear. Between the trimmed V and J ends, which lost 7 bases and 3 bases, there was a span of 11 bases. The CDR3 is 13 residues long. In germline, CDR1 is SGHAT, CDR2 FQNNGV. CDR3 sequence (DNA): TGTGCCAGCACCTCTCTAGAAACAGATACGCAGTATTTT. Protein: CASTSLETDTQYF. The full variable domain, rest sourced from reference TRBV11-2 and TRBJ2-3, is EAGVAQSPRYKIIEKRQSVAFWCNPISGHATLYWYQQILGQGPKLLIQFQNNGVVDDSQLPKDRFSAERLKGVDSTLKIQPAKLEDSAVYLCASTSLETDTQYFGPGTRLTVL.

This rearrangement joins TRBV5-8 to TRBJ1-1; possibly TRBD1 for D (5 bases). CDR1 is SGHTS and CDR2 is YDEGEE in the germline V gene. Trimming left V 0 bases short and J 4 bases short, with 16 bases between. This CDR3 is built from 16 residues. The chain's CDR3 is CASSLATSGGGTEAFF. In DNA form, the CDR3 reads TGTGCCAGCAGCTTGGCCACGTCTGGGGGAGGCACTGAAGCTTTCTTT.

This clone was recorded a few times. The chain is built from TRBV5-4 and TRBJ1-6; D unresolved. This CDR3 contains 14 residues. The ends were cut back, 0 bases at V and 6 bases at J, with 7 bases in the middle. Germline CDR1 and CDR2: SGHNT and YYREEE (reference sequence). The CDR3 loop is CASSLVGVNSPLHF. CDR3 coding DNA: TGTGCCAGCAGCTTGGTAGGCGTTAATTCACCCCTCCACTTT. Looking up the rest from reference TRBV5-4 and TRBJ1-6 gives the full variable domain: ETGVTQSPTHLIKTRGQQVTLRCSSQSGHNTVSWYQQALGQGPQFIFQYYREEENGRGNFPPRFSGLQFPNYSSELNVNALELDDSALYLCASSLVGVNSPLHFGNGTRLTVT.

The V gene is TRBV7-4, the J gene TRBJ1-4; 9 nucleotides match TRBD1. This CDR3 region has 17 residues. The germline V gene has CDR1 SGHVT and CDR2 SQSDAQ. V lost 3 bases and J lost 2; bases outside the gene matches: 7. The CDR3 region has the DNA TGTGCCAGCAGCTTGGGACAGGGCGTCGTGACTAATGAAAAACTGTTTTTT. Residues: CASSLGQGVVTNEKLFF.

This clone has only a few counts. The chain carries TRBV7-9 and TRBJ1-2, with D hard to call. With 1 base removed from V and 7 bases from J, the gap between germline ends came to 7 bases. The CDR3 is 12 amino acids. The germline V gene encodes CDR1 SEHNR and CDR2 FQNEAQ (reference sequence). CDR3 in amino acids: CASSLVETGYTF. CDR3 in DNA: TGTGCCAGCAGCTTAGTGGAGACTGGCTACACCTTC.

This chain connects TRBV5-4 to TRBJ1-2; D not certain. The CDR3 sequence is 11 residues long. The V gene lost 2 bases and the J gene lost 10 bases, with 9 bases spanning the gap. Per the germline V gene, CDR1 is SGHNT and CDR2 is YYREEE (reference sequence). CDR3 sequence: CASSFYKDYTF. The CDR3 region has the DNA TGTGCCAGCAGCTTTTATAAGGACTACACCTTC.

The V call is TRBV5-1, the J call TRBJ2-3, with TRBD1 identical over 7 bases. The CDR3 is made up of 15 amino acids. CDR1 and CDR2 from the germline V gene are SGHRS and YFSETQ. The ends lost 4 bases at V and 0 bases at J; junction bases unmatched: 5. The CDR3 nucleotides are TGCGCCAGCAGCGTACAGGGGATTAGCACAGATACGCAGTATTTT. Residues: CASSVQGISTDTQYF.

This clone was observed a handful of times. V gene TRBV6-5 combines with J gene TRBJ2-6; a weak D match, TRBD2 (6 bases). The CDR3 runs 15 residues. Germline V gene lookup returns CDR1 MNHEY and CDR2 SVGAGI. Trimming took off 6 bases at V and 2 bases at J, with 11 bases between the two ends. This CDR3 reads CASSLSSAGANVLTF. The CDR3 DNA sequence: TGTGCCAGCAGCTTATCTAGCGCTGGGGCCAACGTCCTGACTTTC.

The chain uses TRBV5-4 and TRBJ2-2; 10 bases agree with TRBD2. J was trimmed by 3 bases and V by 0 bases; bases with no gene match: 5. CDR1 and CDR2 (germline): SGHNT, YYREEE (reference sequence). The CDR3 length is 17 residues. The CDR3 sequence: CASSLGASGRYTGELFF. The CDR3 DNA sequence: TGTGCCAGCAGCTTGGGCGCTAGCGGGAGATACACCGGGGAGCTGTTTTTT. The full variable domain, with the rest looked up from reference TRBV5-4 and TRBJ2-2, is ETGVTQSPTHLIKTRGQQVTLRCSSQSGHNTVSWYQQALGQGPQFIFQYYREEENGRGNFPPRFSGLQFPNYSSELNVNALELDDSALYLCASSLGASGRYTGELFFGEGSRLTVL.

By share, this clone ranks as medium-sized (0.01 to 0.1%). CDR3: CASSLQGLGNEQFF. DNA of the CDR3: TGTGCCAGCAGCTTACAGGGTCTTGGGAATGAGCAGTTCTTC. The J gene is TRBJ2-1, the V gene TRBV27, with TRBD1 as a possible D gene (6 bases). CDR1 and CDR2 from the germline V gene are MNHEY and SMNVEV (reference sequence). V dropped 6 bases and J dropped 7 bases, with 16 bases sitting between them. This CDR3 region has 14 residues.

The genes are TRBV18 and TRBJ1-6; no firm D call. There are 14 residues in the CDR3. Deletions cut 3 bases from V and 6 bases from J, with 9 bases between. CDR1 and CDR2 (germline): KGHSH, LQKENI. The CDR3 DNA is TGTGCCAGCTCACCGGTGGACTCTAATTCACCCCTCCACTTT. This sequence encodes CASSPVDSNSPLHF.